This T cell receptor (beta chain) was observed in a study of T cell responses to AZD1222 COVID-19 vaccine. Measured with immunoSEQ multiplex PCR; TCRdb has only the in-frame clones, and not every one. The sample shows 120,000 or so clones, about nine tenths of them seen only once. V was pared by 11 bases and J by 4 bases, with 21 bases between. This CDR3 spans 14 amino acids. The chain has TRBV23-1 and TRBJ2-7, with D perhaps assigned TRBD1 or TRBD2 (7 bases each). TRBV23-1 is an open reading frame whose function is uncertain. Sequences were derived from peripheral blood, sampled on day 0 of AZD1222 vaccination. The clonotype was recovered from an adult in good health. In DNA form, the CDR3 reads TGCGCCGGAAGACAGGGCGGGGGCATGTACGAGCAGTACTTC. Translating it yields CAGRQGGGMYEQYF.